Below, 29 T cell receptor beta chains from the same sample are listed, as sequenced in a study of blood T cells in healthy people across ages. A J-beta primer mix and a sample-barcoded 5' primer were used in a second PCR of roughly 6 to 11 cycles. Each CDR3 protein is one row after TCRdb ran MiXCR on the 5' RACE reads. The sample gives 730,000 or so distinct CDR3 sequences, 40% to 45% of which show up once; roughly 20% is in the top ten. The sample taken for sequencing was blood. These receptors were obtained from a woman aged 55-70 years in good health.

The CDR3 region is CTSSTTSGTAYEQYF. In DNA form, the CDR3 reads TGTACCAGCAGCACCACTAGCGGGACTGCCTACGAGCAGTACTTC. This sequence joins TRBV7-2 and TRBJ2-7; 10 bases agree with TRBD2. V lost 5 bases, J lost 2 bases, and 6 bases stayed unmatched. The germline V gene encodes CDR1 SGHTA and CDR2 FQGNSA. The CDR3 is 15 residues long.

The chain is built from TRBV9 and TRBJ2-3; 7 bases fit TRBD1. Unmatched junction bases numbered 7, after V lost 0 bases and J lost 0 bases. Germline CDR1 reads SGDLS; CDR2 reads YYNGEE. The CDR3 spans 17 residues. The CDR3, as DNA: TGTGCCAGCAGCGTAGTGTCCGGGACAGCTAGCACAGATACGCAGTATTTT. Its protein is CASSVVSGTASTDTQYF.

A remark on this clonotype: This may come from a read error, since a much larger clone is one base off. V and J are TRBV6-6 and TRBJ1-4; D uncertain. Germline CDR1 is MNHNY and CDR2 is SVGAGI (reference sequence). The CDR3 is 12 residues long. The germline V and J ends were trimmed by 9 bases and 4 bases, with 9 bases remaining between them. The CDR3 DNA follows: TGTGCCAGTTTTGTGTTTAATGAAAAACTGTTTTTT. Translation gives CASFVFNEKLFF.

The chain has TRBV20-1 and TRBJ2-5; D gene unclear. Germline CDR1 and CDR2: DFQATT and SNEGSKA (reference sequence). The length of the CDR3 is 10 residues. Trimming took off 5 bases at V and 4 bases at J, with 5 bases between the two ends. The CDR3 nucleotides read TGCAGTGCTTACAGAGAGACCCAGTACTTC. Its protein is CSAYRETQYF.

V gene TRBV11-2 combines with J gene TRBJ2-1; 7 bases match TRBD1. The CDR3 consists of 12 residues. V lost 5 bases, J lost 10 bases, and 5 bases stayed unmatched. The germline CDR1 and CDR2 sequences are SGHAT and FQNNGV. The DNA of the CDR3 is TGTGCCAGCAGCCAGACAGGGTTCGAGCAGTTCTTC. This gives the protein CASSQTGFEQFF.

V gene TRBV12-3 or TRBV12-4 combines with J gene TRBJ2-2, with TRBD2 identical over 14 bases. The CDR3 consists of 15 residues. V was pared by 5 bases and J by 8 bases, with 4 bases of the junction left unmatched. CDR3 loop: CASSPGLAGAGELFF. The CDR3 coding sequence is TGTGCCAGCAGTCCGGGACTAGCGGGAGCGGGGGAGCTGTTTTTT.

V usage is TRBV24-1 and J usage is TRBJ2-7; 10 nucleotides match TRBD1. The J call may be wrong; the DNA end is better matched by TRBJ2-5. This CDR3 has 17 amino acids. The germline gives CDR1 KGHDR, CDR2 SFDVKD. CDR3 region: CATSDPDRDRGRETQYF. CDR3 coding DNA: TGTGCCACCAGTGATCCAGACCGGGACAGGGGACGGGAGACCCAGTACTTC.

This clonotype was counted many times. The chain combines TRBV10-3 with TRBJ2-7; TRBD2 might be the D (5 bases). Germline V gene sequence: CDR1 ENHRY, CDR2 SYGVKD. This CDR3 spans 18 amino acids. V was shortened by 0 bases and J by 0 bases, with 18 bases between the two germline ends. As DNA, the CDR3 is TGTGCCATCAGTGAGTCACGCGACGGGTTGGGGAGCTCCTACGAGCAGTACTTC. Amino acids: CAISESRDGLGSSYEQYF.

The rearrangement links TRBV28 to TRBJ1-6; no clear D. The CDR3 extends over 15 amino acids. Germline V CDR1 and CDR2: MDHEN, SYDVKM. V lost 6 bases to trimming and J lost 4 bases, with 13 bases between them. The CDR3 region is CASSSQLSYNSPLHF. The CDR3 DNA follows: TGTGCCAGCAGCTCTCAGCTAAGTTATAATTCACCCCTCCACTTT.

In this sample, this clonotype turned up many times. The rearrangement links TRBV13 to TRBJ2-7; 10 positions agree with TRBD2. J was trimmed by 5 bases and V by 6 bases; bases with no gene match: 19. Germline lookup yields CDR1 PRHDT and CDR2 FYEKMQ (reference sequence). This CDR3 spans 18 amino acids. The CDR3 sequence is CASSPGRLAGDSENEQYF. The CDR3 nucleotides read TGTGCCAGCAGTCCCGGACGGCTAGCGGGAGATTCTGAGAACGAGCAGTACTTC.

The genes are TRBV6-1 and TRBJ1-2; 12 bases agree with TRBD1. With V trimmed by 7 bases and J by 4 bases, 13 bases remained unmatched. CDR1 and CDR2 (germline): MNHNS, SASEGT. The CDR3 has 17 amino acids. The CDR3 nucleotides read TGTGCCAGCACCCGGGGGGGACAGGGGGCAAGGACCTATGGCTACACCTTC. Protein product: CASTRGGQGARTYGYTF.

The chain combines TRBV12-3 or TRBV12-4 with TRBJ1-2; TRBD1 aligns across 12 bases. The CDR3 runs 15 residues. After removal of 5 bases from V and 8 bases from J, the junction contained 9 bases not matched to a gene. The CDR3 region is CASSPPGQGAGGYTF. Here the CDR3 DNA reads TGTGCCAGCAGTCCTCCGGGACAGGGGGCCGGGGGCTACACCTTC.

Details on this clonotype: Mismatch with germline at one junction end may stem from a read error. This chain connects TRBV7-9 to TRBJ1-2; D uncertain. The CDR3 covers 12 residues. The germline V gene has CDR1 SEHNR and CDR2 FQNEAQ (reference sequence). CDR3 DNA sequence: TGTGCCAGCAGCTCGGGGATATATGGCTGCACCTTC. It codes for CASSSGIYGCTF. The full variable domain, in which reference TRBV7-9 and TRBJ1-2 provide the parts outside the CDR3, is DTGVSQNPRHKITKRGQNVTFRCDPISEHNRLYWYRQTLGQGPEFLTYFQNEAQLEKSRLLSDRFSAERPKGSFSTLEIQRTEQGDSAMYLCASSSGIYGCTFGSGTRLTVV.

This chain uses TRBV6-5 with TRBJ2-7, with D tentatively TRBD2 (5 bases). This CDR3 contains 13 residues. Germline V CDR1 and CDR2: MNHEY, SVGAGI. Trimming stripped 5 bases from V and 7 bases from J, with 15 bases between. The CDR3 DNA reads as TGTGCCAGCAGTGACGGTAGGGAGAATGAGCAGTACTTC. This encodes CASSDGRENEQYF.

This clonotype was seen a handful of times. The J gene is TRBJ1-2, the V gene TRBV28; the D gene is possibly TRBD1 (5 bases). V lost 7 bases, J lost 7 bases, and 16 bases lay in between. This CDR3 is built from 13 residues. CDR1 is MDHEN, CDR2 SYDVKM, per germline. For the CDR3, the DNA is TGTGCCAGCACCCTGGGGGATGTGGGTGGCTACACCTTC. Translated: CASTLGDVGGYTF.

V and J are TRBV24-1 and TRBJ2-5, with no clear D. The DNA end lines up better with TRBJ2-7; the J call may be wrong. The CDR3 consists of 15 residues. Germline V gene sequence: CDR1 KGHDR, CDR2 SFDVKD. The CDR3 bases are TGTGCCACCAGTGAAAATGAGATTGATGGCGGCGAGCAGTACTTC. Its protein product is CATSENEIDGGEQYF.

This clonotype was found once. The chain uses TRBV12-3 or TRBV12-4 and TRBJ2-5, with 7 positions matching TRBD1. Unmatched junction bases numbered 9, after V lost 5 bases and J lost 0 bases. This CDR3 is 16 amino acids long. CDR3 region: CASSGDSQLDQETQYF. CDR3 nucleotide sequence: TGTGCCAGCAGTGGGGACAGCCAACTCGACCAAGAGACCCAGTACTTC.

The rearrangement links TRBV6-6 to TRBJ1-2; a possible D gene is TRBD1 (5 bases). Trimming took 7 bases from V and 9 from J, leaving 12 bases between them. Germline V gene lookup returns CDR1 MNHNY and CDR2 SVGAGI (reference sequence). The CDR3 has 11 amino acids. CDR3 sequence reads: CASTDSRSYTF. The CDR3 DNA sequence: TGTGCCAGCACCGACAGTCGAAGCTACACCTTC.

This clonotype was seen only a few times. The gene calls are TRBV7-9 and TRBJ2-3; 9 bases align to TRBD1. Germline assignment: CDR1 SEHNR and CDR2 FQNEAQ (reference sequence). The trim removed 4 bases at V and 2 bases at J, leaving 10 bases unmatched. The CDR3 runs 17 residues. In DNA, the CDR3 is TGTGCCAGCAGCTGGGTCTGGGACAGGGCCCACACAGATACGCAGTATTTT. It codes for CASSWVWDRAHTDTQYF.

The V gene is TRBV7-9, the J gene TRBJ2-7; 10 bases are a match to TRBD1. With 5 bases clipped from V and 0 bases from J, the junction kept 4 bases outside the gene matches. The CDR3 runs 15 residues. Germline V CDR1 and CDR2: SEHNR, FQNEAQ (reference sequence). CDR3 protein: CASSQGTGASYEQYF. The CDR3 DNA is TGTGCCAGCAGCCAAGGGACAGGGGCCTCCTACGAGCAGTACTTC.

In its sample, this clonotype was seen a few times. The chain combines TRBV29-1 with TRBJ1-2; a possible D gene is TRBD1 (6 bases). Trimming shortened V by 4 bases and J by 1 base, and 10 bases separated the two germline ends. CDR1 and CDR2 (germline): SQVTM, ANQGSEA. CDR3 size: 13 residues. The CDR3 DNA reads TGCAGCGTTGCCCTACAGGGTAACTATGGCTACACCTTC. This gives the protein CSVALQGNYGYTF.

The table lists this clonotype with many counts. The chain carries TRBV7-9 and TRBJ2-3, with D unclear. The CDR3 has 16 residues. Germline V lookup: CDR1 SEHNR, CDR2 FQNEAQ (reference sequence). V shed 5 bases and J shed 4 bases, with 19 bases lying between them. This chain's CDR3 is CASSQTPGQGADTQYF. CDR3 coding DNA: TGTGCCAGCAGCCAGACACCCGGGCAAGGCGCAGATACGCAGTATTTT.

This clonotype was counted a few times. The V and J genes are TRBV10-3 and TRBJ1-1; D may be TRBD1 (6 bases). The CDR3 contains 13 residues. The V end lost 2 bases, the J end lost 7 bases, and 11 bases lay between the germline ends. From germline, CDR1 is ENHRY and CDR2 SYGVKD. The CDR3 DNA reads TGTGCCATCAGTGAGGGGGGCAAAGGTGAAGCTTTCTTT. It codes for CAISEGGKGEAFF.

The CDR3 reads CASMASGGQQDTQYF. Written as DNA, the CDR3 is TGCGCCAGCATGGCTAGCGGGGGTCAACAAGATACGCAGTATTTT. This rearrangement joins TRBV5-1 to TRBJ2-3, with 10 bases that match TRBD2. The CDR3 consists of 15 residues. The J segment lost 5 bases and the V segment lost 6 bases, leaving 9 bases of the junction unmatched. Germline V gene sequence: CDR1 SGHRS, CDR2 YFSETQ.

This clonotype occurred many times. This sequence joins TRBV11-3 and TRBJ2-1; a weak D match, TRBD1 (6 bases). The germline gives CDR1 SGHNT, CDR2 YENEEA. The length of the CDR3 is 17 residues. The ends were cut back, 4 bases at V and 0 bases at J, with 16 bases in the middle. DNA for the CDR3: TGTGCCAGCAGCTCAACCCAGGGGCAGAGCTCCTACAATGAGCAGTTCTTC. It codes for CASSSTQGQSSYNEQFF.

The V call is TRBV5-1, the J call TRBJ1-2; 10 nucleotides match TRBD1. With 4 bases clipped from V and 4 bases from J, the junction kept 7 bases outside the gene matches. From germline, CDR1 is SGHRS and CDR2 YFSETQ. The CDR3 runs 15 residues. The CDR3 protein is CASSPDRGQFYGYTF. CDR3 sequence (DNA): TGCGCCAGCAGCCCCGACAGGGGGCAGTTCTATGGCTACACCTTC. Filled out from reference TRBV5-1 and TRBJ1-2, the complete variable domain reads KAGVTQTPRYLIKTRGQQVTLSCSPISGHRSVSWYQQTPGQGLQFLFEYFSETQRNKGNFPGRFSGRQFSNSRSEMNVSTLELGDSALYLCASSPDRGQFYGYTFGSGTRLTVV.

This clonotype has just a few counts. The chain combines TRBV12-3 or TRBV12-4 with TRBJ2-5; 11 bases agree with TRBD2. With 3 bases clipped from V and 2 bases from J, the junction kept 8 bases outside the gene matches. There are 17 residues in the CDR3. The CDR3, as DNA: TGTGCCAGCAGTTTCGGTAGCGGGGGGGGACTTCAAGAGACCCAGTACTTC. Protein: CASSFGSGGGLQETQYF.

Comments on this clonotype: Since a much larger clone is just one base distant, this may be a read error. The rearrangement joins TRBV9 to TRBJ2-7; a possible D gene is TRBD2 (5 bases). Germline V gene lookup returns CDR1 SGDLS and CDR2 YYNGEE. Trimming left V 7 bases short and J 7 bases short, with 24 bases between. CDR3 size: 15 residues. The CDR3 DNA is TGTGCCAGCTCAAAGGGATTAGAGGGCGTGGATGAGCAGTACTTC. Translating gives CASSKGLEGVDEQYF.

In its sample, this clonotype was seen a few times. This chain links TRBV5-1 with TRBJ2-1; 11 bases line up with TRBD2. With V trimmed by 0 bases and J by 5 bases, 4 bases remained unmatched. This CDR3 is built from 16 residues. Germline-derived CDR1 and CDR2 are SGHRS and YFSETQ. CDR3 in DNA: TGCGCCAGCAGCTTGGGGGGACTAGCGGTTAACAATGAGCAGTTCTTC. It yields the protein CASSLGGLAVNNEQFF.